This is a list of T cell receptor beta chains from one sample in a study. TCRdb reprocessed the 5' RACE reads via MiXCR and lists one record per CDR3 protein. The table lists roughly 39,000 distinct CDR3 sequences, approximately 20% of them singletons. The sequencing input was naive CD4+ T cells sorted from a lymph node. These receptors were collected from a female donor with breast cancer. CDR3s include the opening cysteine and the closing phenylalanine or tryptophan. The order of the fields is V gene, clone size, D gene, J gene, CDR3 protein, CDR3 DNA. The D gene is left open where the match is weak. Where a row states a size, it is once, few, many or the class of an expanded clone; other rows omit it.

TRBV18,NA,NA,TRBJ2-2,CASSPRSVNTGELFF,TGTGCCAGCTCACCACGATCAGTTAACACCGGTGAGCTGTTTTTT
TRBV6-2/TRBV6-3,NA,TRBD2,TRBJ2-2,CASSKGLAVNTGELFF,TGTGCCAGCAGTAAGGGACTAGCGGTAAACACCGGGGAGCTGTTTTTT
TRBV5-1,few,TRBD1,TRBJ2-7,CASLDYRGREQYF,TGCGCCAGCCTCGACTACAGGGGCAGGGAGCAGTACTTC
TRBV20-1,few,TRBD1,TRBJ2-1,CSASKGADEQFF,TGCAGTGCTAGTAAGGGGGCTGATGAGCAGTTCTTC
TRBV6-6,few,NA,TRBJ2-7,CASSPRGDSYEQYF,TGTGCCAGCTCCCCGAGGGGTGATTCCTACGAGCAGTACTTC
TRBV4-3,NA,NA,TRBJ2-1,CASSLPWDGPEQFF,TGCGCCAGCAGCCTTCCTTGGGACGGGCCTGAGCAGTTCTTC
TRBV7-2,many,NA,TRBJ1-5,CASSLVPGEGQPQHF,TGTGCCAGCAGCTTAGTGCCAGGGGAAGGGCAGCCCCAGCATTTT
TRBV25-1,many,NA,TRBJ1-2,CASSQGPLVEGYTF,TGTGCCAGCAGCCAGGGGCCCCTGGTTGAGGGCTACACCTTC
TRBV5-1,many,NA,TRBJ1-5,CASSFGGVDQPQHF,TGCGCCAGCAGCTTTGGAGGGGTAGATCAGCCCCAGCATTTT
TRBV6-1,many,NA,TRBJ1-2,CASTQRGPDYGYTF,TGTGCCAGCACTCAACGAGGGCCAGACTATGGCTACACCTTC
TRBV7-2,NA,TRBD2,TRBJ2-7,CASSLVRGLAASSYEQYF,TGTGCCAGCAGCTTGGTGAGGGGACTAGCGGCTAGCTCCTACGAGCAGTACTTC
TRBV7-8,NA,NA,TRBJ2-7,CASSPQAGSYEQYF,TGTGCCAGCAGCCCCCAGGCGGGATCGTACGAGCAGTACTTC
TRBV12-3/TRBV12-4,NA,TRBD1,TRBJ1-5,CASSSSGTGGMYSQPQHF,TGTGCCAGCAGTTCCTCCGGGACAGGCGGTATGTATAGTCAGCCCCAGCATTTT
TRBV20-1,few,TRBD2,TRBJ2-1,CSARPGLAGESSYNEQFF,TGCAGTGCTAGACCAGGACTAGCGGGTGAGAGCTCCTACAATGAGCAGTTCTTC
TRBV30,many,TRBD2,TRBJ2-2,CAWSRPRGTSGRLTGELFF,TGTGCCTGGAGTAGGCCGCGAGGGACTAGCGGGAGGCTCACCGGGGAGCTGTTTTTT
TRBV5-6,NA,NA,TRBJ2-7,CASSPQDREQYF,TGTGCCAGCAGCCCACAGGACCGCGAGCAGTACTTC
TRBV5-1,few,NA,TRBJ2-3,CASSLVLDTQYF,TGCGCCAGCAGCTTGGTCTTAGATACGCAGTATTTT
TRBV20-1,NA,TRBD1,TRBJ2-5,CSAHRGSQETQYF,TGCAGTGCCCACAGGGGTTCCCAAGAGACCCAGTACTTC
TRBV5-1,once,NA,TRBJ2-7,CASNPTVPSTYEQYF,TGCGCCAGCAACCCAACTGTACCCAGTACCTACGAGCAGTACTTC
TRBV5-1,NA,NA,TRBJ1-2,CASKAGGHYGYTF,TGCGCCAGCAAGGCAGGTGGACACTATGGCTACACCTTC
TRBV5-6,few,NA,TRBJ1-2,CASSFGHTYRGYTF,TGTGCCAGCAGCTTTGGGCACACCTATCGTGGCTACACCTTC
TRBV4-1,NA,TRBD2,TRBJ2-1,CASSQGRTSGSRNEQFF,TGCGCCAGCAGCCAAGGACGAACCAGCGGGAGTCGTAATGAGCAGTTCTTC
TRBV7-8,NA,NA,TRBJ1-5,CASSLERNQPQHF,TGTGCCAGCAGCTTAGAGCGCAATCAGCCCCAGCATTTT
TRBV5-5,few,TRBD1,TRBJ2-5,CASSQTGEKTQYF,TGTGCCAGCAGCCAGACAGGGGAAAAGACCCAGTACTTC
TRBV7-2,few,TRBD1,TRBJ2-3,CASSLEGTVATDTQYF,TGTGCCAGCAGCTTAGAAGGGACAGTGGCAACAGATACGCAGTATTTT
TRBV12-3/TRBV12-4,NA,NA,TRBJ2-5,CASSLGRWQTQYF,TGTGCCAGCAGTTTGGGCAGGTGGCAGACCCAGTACTTC
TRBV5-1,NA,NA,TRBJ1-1,CASSLYQGQGTEAFF,TGCGCCAGCAGCTTGTACCAGGGTCAGGGCACTGAAGCTTTCTTT
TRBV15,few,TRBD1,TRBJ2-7,CATSREQGTPYEQYF,TGTGCCACCAGCAGGGAACAGGGGACCCCCTACGAGCAGTACTTC
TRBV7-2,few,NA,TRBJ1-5,CASSLTRDQPQHF,TGTGCCAGCAGCTTGACACGGGATCAGCCCCAGCATTTT
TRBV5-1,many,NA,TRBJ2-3,CASSWGSAHTDTQYF,TGCGCCAGCAGCTGGGGGAGCGCCCACACAGATACGCAGTATTTT
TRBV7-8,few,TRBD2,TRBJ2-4,CASSLGTSGRTLAKNIQYF,TGTGCCAGCAGCTTAGGTACTAGCGGGAGGACCCTAGCCAAAAACATTCAGTACTTC
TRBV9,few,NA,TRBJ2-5,CASSVERGYQETQYF,TGTGCCAGCAGCGTAGAACGGGGGTACCAAGAGACCCAGTACTTC
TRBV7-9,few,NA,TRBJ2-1,CASSLLSGNEQFF,TGTGCCAGCAGCTTACTTTCTGGCAATGAGCAGTTCTTC
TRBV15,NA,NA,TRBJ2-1,CATSRDNDASYNEQFF,TGTGCCACCAGCAGAGATAACGATGCGAGTTACAATGAGCAGTTCTTC
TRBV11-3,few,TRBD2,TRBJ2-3,CASSLEGGLAGNTDTQYF,TGTGCCAGCAGCTTAGAGGGGGGACTAGCGGGGAACACAGATACGCAGTATTTT
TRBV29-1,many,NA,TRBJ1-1,CSVERGGTEAFF,TGCAGCGTTGAAAGGGGAGGGACTGAAGCTTTCTTT
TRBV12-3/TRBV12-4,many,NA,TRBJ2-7,CASSSWTGSSYEQYF,TGTGCCAGCAGTTCCTGGACGGGAAGCTCCTACGAGCAGTACTTC
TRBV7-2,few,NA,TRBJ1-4,CASSSRGSGEKLFF,TGTGCCAGCAGCTCCCGCGGGTCGGGAGAAAAACTGTTTTTT
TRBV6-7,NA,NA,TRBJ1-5,CASSYLGWSNQPQHF,TGTGCCAGCAGTTATTTAGGGTGGAGCAATCAGCCCCAGCATTTT
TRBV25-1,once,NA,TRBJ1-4,CASSEGTGPYEKLLF,TGTGCCAGCAGTGAAGGGACTGGGCCGTATGAAAAACTGCTTTTT
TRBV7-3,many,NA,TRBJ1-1,CASSPDANTEAFF,TGTGCCAGCAGCCCGGATGCGAACACTGAAGCTTTCTTT
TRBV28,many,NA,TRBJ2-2,CASSLRRDSDIKNTGELFF,TGTGCCAGCAGTTTGCGACGGGACTCCGACATCAAGAACACCGGGGAGCTGTTTTTT
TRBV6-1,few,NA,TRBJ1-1,CASTLGRAPNTEAFF,TGTGCCAGCACACTGGGCCGGGCGCCGAACACTGAAGCTTTCTTT
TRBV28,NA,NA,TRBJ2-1,CASREEVLRSSYNEQFF,TGTGCCAGCAGGGAGGAGGTTCTCCGTAGCTCCTACAATGAGCAGTTCTTC
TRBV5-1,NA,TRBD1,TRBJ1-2,CASSKNGQGDGYTF,TGCGCCAGCAGCAAAAATGGACAGGGAGACGGCTACACCTTC
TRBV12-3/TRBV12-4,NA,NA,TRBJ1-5,CASSLWQANQPQHF,TGTGCCAGCAGTTTATGGCAGGCGAATCAGCCCCAGCATTTT
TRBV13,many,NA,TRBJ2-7,CASSPPWGEQYF,TGTGCCAGCAGCCCACCTTGGGGGGAGCAGTACTTC